This T cell receptor beta chain appears in the sequencing data of a study of CD4+ T cells in melanoma. Regarding the study as a whole: Neoantigen-specific CD4+ T cells in melanoma reportedly had diverse differentiation states. CD8+ T cell, macrophage and B cell function reportedly correlated with neoantigen-specific CD4+ T cells.

Produced via immunoSEQ multiplex PCR; TCRdb's table is partial and in-frame only. The sample carries 110,000 to 150,000 clones, roughly 91% recorded once. A word on this clone: Its target is unknown.

This TCR was recovered from a human donor with melanoma.

CDR3 loop: CATSRDRTDYGYTF. Here the CDR3 DNA reads TGTGCCACCAGCAGAGATCGGACGGATTATGGCTACACCTTC. The V call is TRBV15, the J call TRBJ1-2; D is unresolved. Germline CDR1 LNHNV, CDR2 YYDKDF (reference sequence). CDR3 length: 14 residues. V gave up 0 bases and J gave up 5 bases, with 10 bases separating them.